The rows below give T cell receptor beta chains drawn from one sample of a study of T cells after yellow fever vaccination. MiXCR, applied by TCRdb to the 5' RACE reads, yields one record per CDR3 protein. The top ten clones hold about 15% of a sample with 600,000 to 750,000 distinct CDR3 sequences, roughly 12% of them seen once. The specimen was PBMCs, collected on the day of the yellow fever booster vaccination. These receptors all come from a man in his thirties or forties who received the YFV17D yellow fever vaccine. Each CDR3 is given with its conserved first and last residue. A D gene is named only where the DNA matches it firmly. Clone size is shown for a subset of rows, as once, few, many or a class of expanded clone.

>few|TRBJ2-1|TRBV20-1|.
CSAQRGGEQFF
TGCAGTGCTCAGAGAGGGGGTGAGCAGTTCTTC
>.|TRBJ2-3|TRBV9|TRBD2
CASSVEGGIYTDTQYF
TGTGCCAGCAGCGTAGAGGGAGGGATATACACAGATACGCAGTATTTT
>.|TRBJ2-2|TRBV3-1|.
CASSLIRAELFF
TGTGCCAGCAGCCTAATCCGTGCGGAGCTGTTTTTT
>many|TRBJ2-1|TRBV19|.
CASREDPYNEQFF
TGTGCCAGCAGGGAGGACCCCTACAATGAGCAGTTCTTC
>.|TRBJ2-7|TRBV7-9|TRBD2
CASSRAGSGSYEQYF
TGTGCCAGCAGCCGAGCGGGAAGCGGTTCCTACGAGCAGTACTTC
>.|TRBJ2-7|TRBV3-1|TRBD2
CASRQAGLSSYEQYF
TGTGCCAGCAGACAAGCGGGACTAAGTTCCTACGAGCAGTACTTC
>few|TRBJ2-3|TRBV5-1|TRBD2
CASRAGGTLTDTQYF
TGCGCCAGCAGAGCGGGAGGGACCTTAACAGATACGCAGTATTTT
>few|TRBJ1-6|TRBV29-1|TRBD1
CSAVTGGNSPLHF
TGCAGCGCCGTGACAGGGGGAAATTCACCCCTCCACTTT
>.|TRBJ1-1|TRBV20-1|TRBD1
CSAILLRTGLKNTEAFF
TGCAGTGCTATACTACTAAGGACAGGGTTGAAGAACACTGAAGCTTTCTTT
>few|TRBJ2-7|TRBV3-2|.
CASSHGLAGGGAIISYEQYF
TGTGCCAGCAGCCACGGACTAGCGGGAGGAGGGGCCATCATTTCCTACGAGCAGTACTTC